This T cell receptor beta chain is drawn from a study of CD8+CD57+ T cells in acquired aplastic anemia. Study-level findings and limits: Significance was not reached for CD8+ Simpson's diversity between patients and controls.

Germline loops: CDR1 MGHRA, CDR2 YSYEKL. The length of the CDR3 is 14 residues. The junction had 4 bases not matched to a gene; V was cut back by 4 bases and J by 3 bases. This clonotype was recorded at least ten times. Its antigen is not known. Genomic DNA was employed as the template in profiling TCR beta VDJ and CDR3. Each CDR3 protein is one row after TCRdb ran MiXCR on the reads. This repertoire shows about 160,000 distinct CDR3 sequences, 71% found once; its top ten account for under 60%. All patients picked for sequencing had shown, by flow cytometry, an expansion of CD8+CD57+ cells. The gene calls are TRBV4-1 and TRBJ1-2; TRBD1 aligns across 8 bases. The sample taken for sequencing was sorted CD4+, CD8+, or CD8+CD57+ T cells (not recorded which) from PBMCs. The sequence was collected from a human donor with aplastic anemia. The CDR3 nucleotides are TGCGCCAGCAGCCCCGGACAGGGAGACTATGGCTACACCTTC. Encoded protein: CASSPGQGDYGYTF.